The 11 T cell receptor beta chains presented below share a single source sample, sequenced in a study of blood T cell repertoires in COVID-19. Sequenced by immunoSEQ multiplex PCR; TCRdb stores in-frame clones only, minus some. The top ten hold less than 4% of the sample, which has 200,000 to 300,000 clones, roughly 80% seen once. Material for sequencing was peripheral blood. The origin of the receptors is a woman aged 18-29 years with acute or convalescent COVID-19.

The chain couples TRBV24-1 to TRBJ1-5; weak D call: TRBD1 (5 bases). Trimming left V 5 bases short and J 5 bases short, with 15 bases between. This CDR3 comprises 15 residues. The germline V gene encodes CDR1 KGHDR and CDR2 SFDVKD. This chain's CDR3 is CATSAGTGIDQPQHF. Written as DNA, the CDR3 is TGTGCCACCAGTGCCGGAACAGGAATCGATCAGCCCCAGCATTTT.

This clone was observed once. The V gene is TRBV7-6, the J gene TRBJ2-1; 11 nucleotides match TRBD2. This CDR3 contains 16 residues. Trimming removed 5 bases from V and 4 bases from J; junction bases left unmatched: 7. Germline lookup yields CDR1 SGHVS and CDR2 FNYEAQ. This CDR3 reads CASSVSGTSGYNEQFF. The CDR3 DNA follows: TGTGCCAGCAGCGTTTCCGGGACTAGCGGTTACAATGAGCAGTTCTTC.

The CDR3 is CASSLQGSLGYTF. Here the CDR3 DNA reads TGCGCCAGCAGCTTGCAGGGTTCTTTGGGCTACACCTTC. V is TRBV5-1 and J is TRBJ1-2, with D maybe TRBD1 (5 bases). CDR1 is SGHRS and CDR2 is YFSETQ in the germline V gene. V shed 1 base and J shed 8 bases, with 12 bases lying between them. This CDR3 region has 13 residues.

This chain joins TRBV7-9 and TRBJ1-2; unclear D gene. CDR1 and CDR2 from the germline V gene are SEHNR and FQNEAQ (reference sequence). CDR3 length: 13 residues. The V end was cut by 2 bases, the J end by 4 bases, with 8 bases between. Here the CDR3 reads CASSLSGAYGYTF. In nucleotides, the CDR3 is TGTGCCAGCAGCTTATCAGGCGCCTATGGCTACACCTTC.

This clone has more than one count but fewer than ten. The rearrangement links TRBV30 to TRBJ2-5; 9 nucleotides match TRBD2. The V and J ends lost 0 bases and 5 bases, in that order; junction bases with no gene match: 7. Germline V gene data show CDR1 as GTSNPN and CDR2 as SVGIG (reference sequence). CDR3 length: 15 amino acids. The DNA for the CDR3 is TGTGCCTGGAGTGTACCGGGGGCGGGAGGGGAGACCCAGTACTTC. Residues: CAWSVPGAGGETQYF. Full variable domain (missing parts from reference TRBV30 and TRBJ2-5): SQTIHQWPATLVQPVGSPLSLECTVEGTSNPNLYWYRQAAGRGLQLLFYSVGIGQISSEVPQNLSASRPQDRQFILSSKKLLLSDSGFYLCAWSVPGAGGETQYFGPGTRLLVL.

In DNA, the CDR3 is TGTGCCAGCAGCGGTCTAGCGGGCCTACAAGAGACCCAGTACTTC. The encoded protein is CASSGLAGLQETQYF. The chain uses TRBV5-4 and TRBJ2-5, with TRBD2 matching 8 bases. CDR1 and CDR2 from the germline V gene are SGHNT and YYREEE (reference sequence). The CDR3 extends over 15 amino acids. V was pared by 4 bases and J by 2 bases, with 7 bases of the junction left unmatched.

The chain joins TRBV6-5 to TRBJ2-1; 13 bases map to TRBD2. Germline values: CDR1 MNHEY, CDR2 SVGAGI. The junction had 8 bases not matched to a gene; V was cut back by 2 bases and J by 16 bases. The CDR3 has 14 residues. The chain's CDR3 is CASSYQPLAGGFFF. CDR3 DNA sequence: TGTGCCAGCAGTTACCAACCACTAGCGGGAGGGTTTTTCTTC.

V and J are TRBV4-3 and TRBJ1-3; D is perhaps TRBD1 (6 bases). This CDR3 contains 15 residues. V lost 0 bases, J lost 4 bases, and 10 bases lay in between. From germline, CDR1 is LGHNA and CDR2 YSLEER. CDR3 residues: CASSQEGAGGNTIYF. CDR3 nucleotides: TGCGCCAGCAGCCAAGAGGGGGCTGGAGGAAACACCATATATTTT.

The rearrangement links TRBV6-5 to TRBJ2-2; 8 positions match TRBD1. CDR3 size: 14 residues. Germline assignment: CDR1 MNHEY and CDR2 SVGAGI. The trim removed 2 bases at V and 4 bases at J, leaving 0 bases unmatched. CDR3 DNA sequence: TGTGCCAGCAGTTACCAGGGGGCCACCGGGGAGCTGTTTTTT. Translation: CASSYQGATGELFF.

CDR3 loop: CASTGGWSGYTF. The CDR3, as DNA: TGTGCCAGTACGGGAGGGTGGAGTGGCTACACCTTC. V is TRBV19 and J is TRBJ1-2; D remains ambiguous. The CDR3 sequence is 12 residues long. V was trimmed by 7 bases and J by 7 bases, leaving 13 bases between them. Germline V gives CDR1 LNHDA, CDR2 SQIVND (reference sequence).

The rearrangement uses TRBV28 and TRBJ1-1, with unresolved D. CDR3 size: 11 residues. From germline, CDR1 is MDHEN and CDR2 SYDVKM. V lost 7 bases and J lost 2, with 5 bases in between. The CDR3 DNA reads as TGTGCCAGCACAGAAAACACTGAAGCTTTCTTT. Residues: CASTENTEAFF.